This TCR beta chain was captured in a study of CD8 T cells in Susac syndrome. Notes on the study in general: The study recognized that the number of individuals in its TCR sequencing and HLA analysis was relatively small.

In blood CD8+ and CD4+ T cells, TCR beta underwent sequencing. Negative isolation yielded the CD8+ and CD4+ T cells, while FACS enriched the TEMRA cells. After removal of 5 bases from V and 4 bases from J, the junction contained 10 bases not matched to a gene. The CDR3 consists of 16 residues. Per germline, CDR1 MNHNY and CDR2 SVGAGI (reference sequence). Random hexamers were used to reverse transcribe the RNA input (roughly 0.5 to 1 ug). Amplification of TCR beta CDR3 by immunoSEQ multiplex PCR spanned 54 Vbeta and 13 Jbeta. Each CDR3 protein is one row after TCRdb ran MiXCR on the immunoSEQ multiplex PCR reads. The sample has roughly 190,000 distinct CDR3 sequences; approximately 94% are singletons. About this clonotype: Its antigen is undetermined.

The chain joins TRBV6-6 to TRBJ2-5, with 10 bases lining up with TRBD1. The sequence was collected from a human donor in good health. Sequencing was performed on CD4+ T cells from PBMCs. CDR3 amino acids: CASSQRGQGRRETQYF. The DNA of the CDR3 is TGTGCCAGCAGTCAGCGGGGACAGGGGAGGCGAGAGACCCAGTACTTC.